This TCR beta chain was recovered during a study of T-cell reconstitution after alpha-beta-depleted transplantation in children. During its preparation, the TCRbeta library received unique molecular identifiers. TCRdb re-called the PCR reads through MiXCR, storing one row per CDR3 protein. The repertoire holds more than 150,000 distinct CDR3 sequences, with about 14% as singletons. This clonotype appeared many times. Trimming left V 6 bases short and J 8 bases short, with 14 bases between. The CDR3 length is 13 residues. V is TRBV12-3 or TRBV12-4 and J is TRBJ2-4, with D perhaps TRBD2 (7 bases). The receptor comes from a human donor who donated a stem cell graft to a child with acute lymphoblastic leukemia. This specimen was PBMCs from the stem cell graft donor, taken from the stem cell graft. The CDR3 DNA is TGTGCCAGCAGCCCCGGAGGGGGGGACATTCAGTACTTC. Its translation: CASSPGGGDIQYF.